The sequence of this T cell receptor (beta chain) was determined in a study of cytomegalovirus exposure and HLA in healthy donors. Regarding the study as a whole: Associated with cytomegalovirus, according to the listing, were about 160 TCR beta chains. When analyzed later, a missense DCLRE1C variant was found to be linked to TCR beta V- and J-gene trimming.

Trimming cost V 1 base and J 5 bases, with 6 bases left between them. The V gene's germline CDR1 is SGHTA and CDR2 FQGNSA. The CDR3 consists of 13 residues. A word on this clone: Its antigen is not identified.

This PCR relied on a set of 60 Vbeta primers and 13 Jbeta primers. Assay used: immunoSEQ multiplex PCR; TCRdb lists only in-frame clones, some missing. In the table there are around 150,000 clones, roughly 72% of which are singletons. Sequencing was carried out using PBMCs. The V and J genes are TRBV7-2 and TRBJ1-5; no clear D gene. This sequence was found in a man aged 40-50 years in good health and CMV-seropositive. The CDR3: CASSLGRDQPQHF. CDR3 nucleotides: TGTGCCAGCAGCTTAGGACGGGATCAGCCCCAGCATTTT. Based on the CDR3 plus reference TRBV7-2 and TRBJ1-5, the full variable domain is GAGVSQSPSNKVTEKGKDVELRCDPISGHTALYWYRQSLGQGLEFLIYFQGNSAPDKSGLPSDRFSAERTGGSVSTLTIQRTQQEDSAVYLCASSLGRDQPQHFGDGTRLSIL.